The entry that follows covers one TCR beta chain sequence. Its antigen is unidentified. CDR3 size: 13 residues. CDR1 SGDLS and CDR2 YYNGEE come from the germline V gene. The V gene lost 0 bases and the J gene lost 2 bases, with 5 bases spanning the gap. With random hexamers, roughly 0.5 to 1 ug RNA was reverse transcribed. An immunoSEQ multiplex PCR amplified TCR beta CDR3 over 54 Vbeta and 13 Jbeta. TCRdb ran MiXCR on the immunoSEQ multiplex PCR reads and lists one entry per CDR3 protein. The sample lists about 120,000 distinct CDR3 sequences; around 94% were seen once. The sample belongs to a study of CD8 T cells in Susac syndrome. Sequencing targeted TCR beta in blood CD8+ and CD4+ T cells. Study findings and constraints: Maximal CD8+ clonal expansion in Susac was observed within TEMRA cells and among active patients.

The chain uses TRBV9 and TRBJ1-2, with D possibly matching TRBD1 (5 bases). The sequenced material came from CD8+ T cells from PBMCs. The sequence came from a human donor with Susac syndrome. CDR3 in DNA: TGTGCCAGCAGCGTAGAGGGGAACTATGGCTACACCTTC. This codes for CASSVEGNYGYTF. Using reference TRBV9 and TRBJ1-2 for the parts outside the CDR3, the full variable domain is DSGVTQTPKHLITATGQRVTLRCSPRSGDLSVYWYQQSLDQGLQFLIQYYNGEERAKGNILERFSAQQFPDLHSELNLSSLELGDSALYFCASSVEGNYGYTFGSGTRLTVV.